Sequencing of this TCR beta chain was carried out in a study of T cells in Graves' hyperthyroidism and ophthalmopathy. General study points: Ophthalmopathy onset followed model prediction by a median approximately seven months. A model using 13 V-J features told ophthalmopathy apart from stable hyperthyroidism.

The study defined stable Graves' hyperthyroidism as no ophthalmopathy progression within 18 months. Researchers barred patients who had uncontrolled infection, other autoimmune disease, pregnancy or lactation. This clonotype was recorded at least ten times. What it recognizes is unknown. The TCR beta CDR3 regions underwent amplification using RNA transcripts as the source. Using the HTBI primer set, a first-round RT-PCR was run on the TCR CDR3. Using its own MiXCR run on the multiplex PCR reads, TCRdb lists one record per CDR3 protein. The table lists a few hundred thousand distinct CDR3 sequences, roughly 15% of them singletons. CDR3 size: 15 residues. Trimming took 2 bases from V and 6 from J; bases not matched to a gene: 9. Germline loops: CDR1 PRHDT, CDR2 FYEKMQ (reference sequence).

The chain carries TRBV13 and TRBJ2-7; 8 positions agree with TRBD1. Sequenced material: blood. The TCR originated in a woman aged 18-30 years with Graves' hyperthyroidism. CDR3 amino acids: CASSLWDRLISEQYF. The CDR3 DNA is TGTGCCAGCAGCTTATGGGACAGGCTCATCTCCGAGCAGTACTTC.